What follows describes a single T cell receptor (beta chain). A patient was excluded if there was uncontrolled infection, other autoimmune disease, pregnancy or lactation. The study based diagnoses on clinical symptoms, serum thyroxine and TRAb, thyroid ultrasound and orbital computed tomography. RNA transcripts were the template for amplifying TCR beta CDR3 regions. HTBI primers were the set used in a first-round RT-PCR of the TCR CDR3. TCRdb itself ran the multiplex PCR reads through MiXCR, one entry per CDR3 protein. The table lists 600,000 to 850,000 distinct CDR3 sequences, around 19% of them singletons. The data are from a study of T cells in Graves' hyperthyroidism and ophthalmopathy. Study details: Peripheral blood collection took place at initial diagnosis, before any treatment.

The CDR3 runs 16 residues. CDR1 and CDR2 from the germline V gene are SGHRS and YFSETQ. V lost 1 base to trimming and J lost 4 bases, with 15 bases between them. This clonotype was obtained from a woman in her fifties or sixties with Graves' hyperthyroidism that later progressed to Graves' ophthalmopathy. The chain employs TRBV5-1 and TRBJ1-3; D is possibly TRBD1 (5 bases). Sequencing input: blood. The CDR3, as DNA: TGCGCCAGCAGCTTGCGGCCGGGGGTAGCCGGAAACACCATATATTTT. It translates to CASSLRPGVAGNTIYF.